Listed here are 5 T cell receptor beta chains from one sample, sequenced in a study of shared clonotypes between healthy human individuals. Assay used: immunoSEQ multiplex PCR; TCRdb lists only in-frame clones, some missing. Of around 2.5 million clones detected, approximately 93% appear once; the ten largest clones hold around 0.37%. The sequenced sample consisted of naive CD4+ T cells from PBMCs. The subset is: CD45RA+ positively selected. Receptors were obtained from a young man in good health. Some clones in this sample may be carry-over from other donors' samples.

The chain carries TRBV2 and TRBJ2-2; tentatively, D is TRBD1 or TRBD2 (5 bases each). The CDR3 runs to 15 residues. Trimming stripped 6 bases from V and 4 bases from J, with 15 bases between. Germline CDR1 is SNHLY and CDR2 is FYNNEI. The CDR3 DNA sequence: TGTGCCAGCAGGGGGGATCCTCTTTTCACCGGGGAGCTGTTTTTT. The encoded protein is CASRGDPLFTGELFF.

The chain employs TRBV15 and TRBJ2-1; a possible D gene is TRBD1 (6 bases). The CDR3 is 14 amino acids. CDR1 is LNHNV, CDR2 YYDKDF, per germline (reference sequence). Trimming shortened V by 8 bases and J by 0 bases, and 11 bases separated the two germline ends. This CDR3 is CATRDTGSYNEQFF. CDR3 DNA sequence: TGTGCCACCCGGGACACCGGCTCCTACAATGAGCAGTTCTTC.

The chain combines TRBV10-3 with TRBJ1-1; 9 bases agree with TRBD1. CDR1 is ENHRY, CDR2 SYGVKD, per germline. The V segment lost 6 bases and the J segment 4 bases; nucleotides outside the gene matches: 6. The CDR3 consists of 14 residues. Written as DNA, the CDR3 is TGTGCCATCAGCCGACAGGGGGTCGGCACTGAAGCTTTCTTT. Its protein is CAISRQGVGTEAFF.

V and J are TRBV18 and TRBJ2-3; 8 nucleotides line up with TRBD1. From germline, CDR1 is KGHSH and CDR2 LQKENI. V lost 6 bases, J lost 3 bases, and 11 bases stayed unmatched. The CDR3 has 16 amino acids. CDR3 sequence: CASSPFRTGRTDTQYF. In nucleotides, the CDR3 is TGTGCCAGCTCCCCCTTTAGGACAGGGAGGACAGATACGCAGTATTTT.

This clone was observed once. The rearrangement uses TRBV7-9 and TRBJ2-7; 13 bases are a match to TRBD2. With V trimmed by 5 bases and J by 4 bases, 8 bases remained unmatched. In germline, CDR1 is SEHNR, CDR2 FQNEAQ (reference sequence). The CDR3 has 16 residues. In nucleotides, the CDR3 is TGTGCCAGCAGCCCCGGGACTAGCGGGATCCCATACGAGCAGTACTTC. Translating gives CASSPGTSGIPYEQYF. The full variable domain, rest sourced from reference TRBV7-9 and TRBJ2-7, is DTGVSQNPRHKITKRGQNVTFRCDPISEHNRLYWYRQTLGQGPEFLTYFQNEAQLEKSRLLSDRFSAERPKGSFSTLEIQRTEQGDSAMYLCASSPGTSGIPYEQYFGPGTRLTVT.